This T cell receptor (beta chain) was retrieved from a study of blood T cell repertoires in COVID-19. CDR3 size: 18 residues. Germline CDR1 is MNHEY and CDR2 is SVGEGT. With 2 bases clipped from V and 3 bases from J, the junction kept 13 bases outside the gene matches. Authors' processing steps: Reference gene primer amplification in the assay estimated nucleated cell counts. Sequencing was performed with immunoSEQ multiplex PCR; in TCRdb, only in-frame clones are kept and a portion is missing. V, J and clone size reflect that table, while D and trimming were determined from the DNA. The data show 200,000 to 250,000 clones, approximately 90% seen once.

Sequenced: peripheral blood. The chain couples TRBV6-2 or TRBV6-3 to TRBJ1-2; the match to TRBD1 covers 9 bases. This receptor was taken from a man aged 25 to 40 with COVID-19, enrolled during active disease. The CDR3 protein is CASSYTGTGRRIDYGYTF. The CDR3 nucleotides are TGTGCCAGCAGTTACACCGGGACAGGGAGGAGAATTGACTATGGCTACACCTTC.